This TCR beta chain was captured in a study of neoadjuvant nivolumab and ipilimumab in lung cancer. A word on this clone: What it recognizes is unknown.

Study results and limitations: From pretherapy to surgery, tumor richness and clonality rose with dual therapy.

CDR1 and CDR2 from the germline V gene are KGHSH and LQKENI. The CDR3 has 14 amino acids. Deletions cut 1 base from V and 3 bases from J, with 6 bases between. Repertoires were generated with immunoSEQ multiplex PCR, while TCRdb's copy carries only in-frame clones and drops some. Of roughly 10,000 clones in the sample, 60% to 80% are singletons; the top ten hold 6.5% to 9.5%. Sequenced material: tumor tissue, taken after neoadjuvant nivolumab, alone or with ipilimumab, at or shortly before surgery. The chain joins TRBV18 to TRBJ2-2, with a weak D call TRBD2 (6 bases). The TCR comes from an adult with non-small cell lung cancer. Some clones in this sample may be carry-over from other donors' samples. CDR3 nucleotides: TGTGCCAGCTCACCACGGGGGGACACCGGGGAGCTGTTTTTT. The encoded protein is CASSPRGDTGELFF.